This entry lists 21 T cell receptor beta chains sequenced from one sample in a study of regulatory T cells in long-lasting Graves disease. The authors built TCR beta libraries using iRepertoire HTBI primers and Arm-PCR of CDR3 regions. TCRdb ran MiXCR on the multiplex PCR reads and lists one entry per CDR3 protein. The sample includes roughly 500,000 distinct CDR3 sequences, around a fifth seen only once; the top ten take 7.1%. Documented time point: persistent/refractory GD, antithyroid drugs over 5 years with positive TRAb. RNA from PBMCs was the source of the TCR library. The source was peripheral blood mononuclear cells (PBMCs), collected when the disease was refractory, from a patient treated with antithyroid drugs. The receptor set was obtained from a female donor with Graves disease.

Ten or more counts support this clonotype. The chain's CDR3 is CASSSPGTVYGYTF. CDR3 sequence (DNA): TGTGCCAGCAGCTCGCCCGGGACGGTGTATGGCTACACCTTC. V and J are TRBV5-6 and TRBJ1-2; D might be TRBD1 (5 bases). Germline CDR1 is SGHDT and CDR2 is YYEEEE. The length of the CDR3 is 14 residues. Deletions cut 3 bases from V and 5 bases from J, with 14 bases between.

The chain couples TRBV20-1 to TRBJ1-6; D possibly corresponds to TRBD1 (5 bases). V dropped 3 bases and J dropped 10 bases, with 19 bases sitting between them. The CDR3 contains 15 residues. Germline CDR1 is DFQATT and CDR2 is SNEGSKA (reference sequence). CDR3 nucleotide sequence: TGCAGTGCTAGTCACCTAGCGGGGGAAGGCTCACCCCTCCACTTT. It encodes CSASHLAGEGSPLHF.

This sequence joins TRBV5-1 and TRBJ2-5, with D tentatively TRBD1 (5 bases). The J call may be wrong; the DNA end is better matched by TRBJ2-1. The germline gives CDR1 SGHRS, CDR2 YFSETQ. This CDR3 is 14 amino acids long. CDR3 amino acids: CASSLRGLGNEQFF. The CDR3 coding sequence is TGCGCCAGCAGCTTGAGGGGTTTGGGAAATGAGCAGTTCTTC.

This clonotype was observed at least ten times. The chain carries TRBV13 and TRBJ2-5, with 7 bases matching TRBD2. Germline lookup yields CDR1 PRHDT and CDR2 FYEKMQ (reference sequence). J lost 5 bases, V lost 3 bases, and 12 bases had no gene match. The CDR3 extends over 16 amino acids. CDR3 amino acids: CASSFLASGTLETQYF. The DNA of the CDR3 is TGTGCCAGCAGCTTCTTGGCTAGCGGAACGCTGGAGACCCAGTACTTC.

The chain links TRBV19 to TRBJ2-7, with D perhaps TRBD1 (6 bases). The V end lost 1 base, the J end lost 5 bases, and 15 bases lay between the germline ends. The germline V gene has CDR1 LNHDA and CDR2 SQIVND (reference sequence). The length of the CDR3 is 15 residues. The CDR3 protein is CASSIAVSNRDEQYF. Here the CDR3 DNA reads TGTGCCAGTAGTATAGCGGTGTCAAACAGGGACGAGCAGTACTTC.

The genes are TRBV7-9 and TRBJ1-1, with D uncertain. This CDR3 comprises 14 residues. Trimming removed 2 bases at V and 4 bases at J, with 11 bases between. The germline CDR1 and CDR2 sequences are SEHNR and FQNEAQ (reference sequence). The DNA of the CDR3 is TGTGCCAGCAGCTTACCGGGCACGATCACTGAAGCTTTCTTT. Its protein product is CASSLPGTITEAFF.

This clonotype has a handful of counts. V gene TRBV27 combines with J gene TRBJ1-6; no clear D gene. CDR3 size: 15 residues. The V end lost 4 bases, the J end lost 0 bases, and 7 bases lay between the germline ends. Germline V gene data show CDR1 as MNHEY and CDR2 as SMNVEV (reference sequence). CDR3 DNA: TGTGCCAGCAGTTCCCTGGGCTCCTATAATTCACCCCTCCACTTT. Its protein product is CASSSLGSYNSPLHF.

This chain links TRBV19 with TRBJ2-6, with a possible D match to TRBD1 (6 bases). The V gene lost 2 bases and the J gene lost 3 bases, with 8 bases spanning the gap. The CDR3 sequence is 15 residues long. In germline, CDR1 is LNHDA, CDR2 SQIVND (reference sequence). The CDR3 is CASSITGSGANVLTF. The CDR3 nucleotides are TGTGCCAGTAGTATAACAGGGAGTGGGGCCAACGTCCTGACTTTC.

This clonotype came up a few times. This chain links TRBV27 with TRBJ1-1, with D perhaps matching TRBD1 (5 bases). Per germline, CDR1 MNHEY and CDR2 SMNVEV (reference sequence). This CDR3 is 14 amino acids long. V was cut by 2 bases and J by 1 base, with 8 bases left in between. CDR3 protein: CASSLLGPNTEAFF. The CDR3 DNA is TGTGCCAGCAGTTTACTGGGACCGAACACTGAAGCTTTCTTT.

The genes are TRBV10-1 and TRBJ2-2; D call uncertain. Per germline, CDR1 WNHNN and CDR2 SYGVQD (reference sequence). The CDR3 extends over 14 amino acids. Between the trimmed V and J ends, which lost 2 bases and 1 base, there was a span of 5 bases. In DNA, the CDR3 is TGCGCCAGCAGTGAGAACCTGAACACCGGGGAGCTGTTTTTT. Translation: CASSENLNTGELFF.

There are many counts of this clonotype. This chain uses TRBV3-1 with TRBJ1-1, with D uncertain. Between the trimmed V and J ends, which lost 1 base and 9 bases, there was a span of 15 bases. This CDR3 comprises 14 residues. The germline CDR1 and CDR2 sequences are LGHDT and YNNKEL (reference sequence). CDR3 in DNA: TGTGCCAGCAGCCAAGGAAACGCCCTCCCGCAAGCTTTCTTT. Its protein product is CASSQGNALPQAFF.

This clonotype was recorded a few times. V and J are TRBV12-3 or TRBV12-4 and TRBJ2-2; no firm D call. This CDR3 region has 16 residues. Trimming left V 1 base short and J 1 base short, with 10 bases between. The CDR3 reads CASSLGEEWNTGELFF. In DNA form, the CDR3 reads TGTGCCAGCAGTTTAGGAGAGGAGTGGAACACCGGGGAGCTGTTTTTT.

This clonotype has at least ten counts. In DNA form, the CDR3 reads TGTGCCAGCAGTGAAGACAGGGTGGCCTATGGCTACACCTTC. This sequence encodes CASSEDRVAYGYTF. This rearrangement joins TRBV2 to TRBJ1-2, with D possibly TRBD1 on 6 matching bases. This CDR3 comprises 14 residues. Trimming stripped 1 base from V and 4 bases from J, with 10 bases between. Germline V gives CDR1 SNHLY, CDR2 FYNNEI.

The chain employs TRBV7-2 and TRBJ1-3; D is unclear. The CDR3 contains 15 residues. Germline-derived CDR1 and CDR2 are SGHTA and FQGNSA. V lost 2 bases and J lost 0, with 8 bases in between. The CDR3 here is CASSLWGSSGNTIYF. DNA of the CDR3: TGTGCCAGCAGCTTATGGGGAAGCTCTGGAAACACCATATATTTT.

This clonotype has a single count. The chain uses TRBV3-1 and TRBJ2-5, with TRBD1 matching over 9 bases. The J call could be wrong; TRBJ2-1 is a better fit for the DNA end. Per the germline V gene, CDR1 is LGHDT and CDR2 is YNNKEL (reference sequence). The CDR3 is made up of 15 amino acids. The CDR3: CASSDTSGQGNEQFF. CDR3 DNA sequence: TGTGCCAGCAGCGATACCTCGGGACAGGGAAATGAGCAGTTCTTC.

This clonotype appeared a few times. The genes are TRBV6-2 or TRBV6-3 and TRBJ1-1; D uncertain. Per germline, CDR1 MNHEY and CDR2 SVGEGT. The germline V and J ends were trimmed by 6 bases and 6 bases, with 8 bases remaining between them. This CDR3 has 11 amino acids. As DNA, the CDR3 is TGTGCCAGCAGGGGCATTGCTGAAGCTTTCTTT. Translated, it gives CASRGIAEAFF.

In this sample, this clonotype turned up a few times. V gene TRBV13 combines with J gene TRBJ2-1; the match to TRBD2 covers 7 bases. The trim removed 2 bases at V and 7 bases at J, leaving 8 bases unmatched. In germline, CDR1 is PRHDT, CDR2 FYEKMQ (reference sequence). This CDR3 has 15 amino acids. CDR3 residues: CASSLLAGRRNEQFF. CDR3 sequence (DNA): TGTGCCAGCAGCTTATTGGCCGGGAGGCGTAATGAGCAGTTCTTC.

The V call is TRBV24-1, the J call TRBJ1-5; D unclear. CDR1 is KGHDR and CDR2 is SFDVKD in the germline V gene. V lost 0 bases and J lost 7, with 9 bases in between. This CDR3 has 14 amino acids. As DNA, the CDR3 is TGTGCCACCAGTGATTTGGGGTCGGGGCAGCCCCAGCATTTT. Translating gives CATSDLGSGQPQHF.

This clonotype was counted many times. The J gene is TRBJ1-5, the V gene TRBV10-3; no reliable D call. The CDR3 is made up of 14 amino acids. The V gene's germline CDR1 is ENHRY and CDR2 SYGVKD. The V and J ends lost 4 bases and 7 bases respectively, with 14 bases between them. The CDR3 DNA follows: TGTGCCATCAGTGCGGACCCTGTCGGGCAGCCCCAGCATTTT. Protein: CAISADPVGQPQHF.

This clonotype has a count of ten or more. The chain combines TRBV9 with TRBJ2-7; D is possibly TRBD1 (6 bases). Between the trimmed V and J ends, which lost 0 bases and 2 bases, there was a span of 12 bases. The CDR3 is made up of 15 amino acids. Germline CDR1 and CDR2: SGDLS and YYNGEE. CDR3: CASSVDGQGTYEQYF. The CDR3 bases are TGTGCCAGCAGCGTAGATGGGCAGGGGACCTACGAGCAGTACTTC.

A note on this clonotype: The junction and the germline gene differ at one end; a read error may be behind it. This sequence joins TRBV20-1 and TRBJ2-2; maybe TRBD2 (5 bases). Germline V CDR1 and CDR2: DFQATT, SNEGSKA (reference sequence). CDR3 length equals 17 residues. CDR3 in amino acids: CSARNHQSGANTGEPFF. The CDR3 DNA reads as TGCAGTGCTAGAAACCACCAAAGTGGTGCGAACACCGGGGAGCCGTTTTTT.